Presented here are 16 T cell receptor beta chains from one specimen sequenced in a study of shared clonotypes between healthy human individuals. Generated by immunoSEQ multiplex PCR, the TCRdb table keeps only in-frame clones and is missing some. The table includes roughly 2.4 million clones, approximately 94% detected once. The sequencing input was naive CD4+ T cells sorted from blood. The subset was: CD45RA+ positively selected. The source is a man between 18 and 35 years old in good health.

The chain links TRBV7-2 to TRBJ2-4; D remains unclear. V was trimmed by 5 bases and J by 11 bases, leaving 10 bases between them. Looked up from germline, CDR1 is SGHTA and CDR2 is FQGNSA. The CDR3 length is 11 residues. The CDR3 sequence is CASSLGSVQYF. In nucleotides, the CDR3 is TGTGCCAGCAGCCTAGGATCGGTTCAGTACTTC.

The chain joins TRBV6-4 to TRBJ2-3, with 9 bases fitting TRBD2. Per the germline V gene, CDR1 is MRHNA and CDR2 is SNTAGT. CDR3 size: 14 residues. Trimming cost V 8 bases and J 2 bases; bases outside gene matches: 5. CDR3 nucleotide sequence: TGTGCCAGCTCGGCGGGAGGGGCCACAGATACGCAGTATTTT. Amino acid sequence: CASSAGGATDTQYF.

The chain couples TRBV19 to TRBJ1-6; 7 bases match TRBD1. There are 18 residues in the CDR3. V gave up 4 bases and J gave up 0 bases; unmatched junction bases: 9. Germline V gene lookup returns CDR1 LNHDA and CDR2 SQIVND (reference sequence). CDR3 residues: CASSTGTASSSYNSPLHF. In DNA form, the CDR3 reads TGTGCCAGTAGTACGGGGACAGCCTCGAGCTCCTATAATTCACCCCTCCACTTT.

The rearrangement uses TRBV30 and TRBJ1-5; D is possibly TRBD1 (5 bases). V gave up 1 base and J gave up 4 bases, with 11 bases separating them. Germline V gene sequence: CDR1 GTSNPN, CDR2 SVGIG (reference sequence). The CDR3 is made up of 14 amino acids. In DNA, the CDR3 is TGTGCCTGGAGTGGCGGGACGAAGAATCAGCCCCAGCATTTT. This encodes CAWSGGTKNQPQHF.

This clone was observed a single time. This chain uses TRBV18 with TRBJ1-1; possible D gene TRBD1, 6 bases. The germline V gene encodes CDR1 KGHSH and CDR2 LQKENI. V was trimmed by 3 bases and J by 4 bases, leaving 15 bases between them. The CDR3 consists of 15 residues. CDR3: CASSPLSGAGTEAFF. The CDR3, as DNA: TGTGCCAGCTCACCCCTCTCGGGGGCTGGCACTGAAGCTTTCTTT. The complete variable domain, with remaining parts taken from reference TRBV18 and TRBJ1-1, reads NAGVMQNPRHLVRRRGQEARLRCSPMKGHSHVYWYRQLPEEGLKFMVYLQKENIIDESGMPKERFSAEFPKEGPSILRIQQVVRGDSAAYFCASSPLSGAGTEAFFGQGTRLTVV.

This sequence joins TRBV5-4 and TRBJ2-7; 7 nucleotides agree with TRBD1. This CDR3 region has 14 residues. Looked up from germline, CDR1 is SGHNT and CDR2 is YYREEE (reference sequence). Trimming cost V 4 bases and J 2 bases; bases outside gene matches: 6. CDR3: CASSRGQTAYEQYF. As DNA, the CDR3 is TGTGCCAGCAGCAGGGGACAGACCGCCTACGAGCAGTACTTC.

The table lists this clone with a count of one. V is TRBV27 and J is TRBJ1-2; 10 bases line up with TRBD1. The germline CDR1 and CDR2 sequences are MNHEY and SMNVEV (reference sequence). CDR3 length: 17 residues. The J segment lost 7 bases and the V segment lost 7 bases, leaving 18 bases of the junction unmatched. CDR3 bases: TGTGCCAGCACCAAACACGGGACAGGGGTTTCTGTATCTGGCTACACCTTC. Its protein product is CASTKHGTGVSVSGYTF.

The chain employs TRBV28 and TRBJ1-2; possible D gene TRBD1, 5 bases. Trimming pared 6 bases from V and 4 bases from J, leaving 21 bases between. This CDR3 comprises 16 residues. Germline V lookup: CDR1 MDHEN, CDR2 SYDVKM. The CDR3 coding sequence is TGTGCCAGCAGCACCTCGTGGGGCAGCTCGGGCTATGGCTACACCTTC. Its protein product is CASSTSWGSSGYGYTF.

The V call is TRBV6-1, the J call TRBJ2-5; D might be TRBD1 (6 bases). The CDR3 is 14 residues long. The V gene's germline CDR1 is MNHNS and CDR2 SASEGT. V was clipped by 6 bases and J by 2 bases, with 13 bases between them. The CDR3: CASRFGQNQETQYF. In DNA, the CDR3 is TGTGCCAGCAGATTCGGACAGAATCAAGAGACCCAGTACTTC.

This clone occurred once. This rearrangement joins TRBV10-3 to TRBJ2-7, with D tentatively TRBD2 (6 bases). Germline V CDR1 and CDR2: ENHRY, SYGVKD. CDR3 length equals 14 residues. Trimming shortened V by 2 bases and J by 0 bases, and 8 bases separated the two germline ends. DNA of the CDR3: TGTGCCATCAGTGAGGGAGGGCGCTCCTACGAGCAGTACTTC. Its protein product is CAISEGGRSYEQYF.

J is TRBJ2-7 and V is TRBV5-8; D remains ambiguous. CDR1 and CDR2 from the germline V gene are SGHTS and YDEGEE. The CDR3 spans 13 residues. V was trimmed by 2 bases and J by 2 bases, leaving 8 bases between them. Here the CDR3 reads CASSFEVPYEQYF. For the CDR3, the DNA is TGTGCCAGCAGCTTCGAGGTACCCTACGAGCAGTACTTC.

This chain links TRBV10-1 with TRBJ2-3; D gene uncertain. V gave up 6 bases and J gave up 6 bases, with 10 bases separating them. The germline V gene encodes CDR1 WNHNN and CDR2 SYGVQD (reference sequence). The CDR3 is 12 amino acids. CDR3 DNA: TGCGCCAGCAGGGGTTTAGGGGATACGCAGTATTTT. Its translation: CASRGLGDTQYF.

The chain carries TRBV18 and TRBJ1-5; D remains ambiguous. CDR1 is KGHSH, CDR2 LQKENI, per germline. Trimming took off 4 bases at V and 5 bases at J, with 9 bases between the two ends. This CDR3 region has 13 residues. The CDR3 nucleotides read TGTGCCAGCTCACACGGAGAACATCAGCCCCAGCATTTT. This gives the protein CASSHGEHQPQHF.

The gene calls are TRBV30 and TRBJ1-6; D possibly corresponds to TRBD1 (5 bases). Germline V CDR1 and CDR2: GTSNPN, SVGIG (reference sequence). There are 16 residues in the CDR3. Trimming removed 2 bases at V and 6 bases at J, with 17 bases between. The CDR3 DNA sequence: TGTGCCTGGAGTTCCGCCTCGACAGCCTCTAATTCACCCCTCCACTTT. Amino acids: CAWSSASTASNSPLHF.

The V gene is TRBV29-1, the J gene TRBJ2-1; 7 nucleotides match TRBD2. CDR1 and CDR2 from the germline V gene are SQVTM and ANQGSEA. With 1 base clipped from V and 7 bases from J, the junction kept 28 bases outside the gene matches. CDR3 length: 21 residues. For the CDR3, the DNA is TGCAGCGTTGAAGTCCGGGCTTTAGTAGGACTAGTTTCGCAGATCTATAATGAGCAGTTCTTC. Translated: CSVEVRALVGLVSQIYNEQFF.

The rearrangement links TRBV14 to TRBJ2-1; 10 positions match TRBD2. The germline gives CDR1 SGHDN, CDR2 FVKESK. The CDR3 has 16 amino acids. V shed 5 bases, J shed 4 bases, and the junction held 8 bases outside the gene matches. CDR3 nucleotide sequence: TGTGCCAGCAGCGAAATAGCGGGGGGTTATTACAATGAGCAGTTCTTC. This codes for CASSEIAGGYYNEQFF.